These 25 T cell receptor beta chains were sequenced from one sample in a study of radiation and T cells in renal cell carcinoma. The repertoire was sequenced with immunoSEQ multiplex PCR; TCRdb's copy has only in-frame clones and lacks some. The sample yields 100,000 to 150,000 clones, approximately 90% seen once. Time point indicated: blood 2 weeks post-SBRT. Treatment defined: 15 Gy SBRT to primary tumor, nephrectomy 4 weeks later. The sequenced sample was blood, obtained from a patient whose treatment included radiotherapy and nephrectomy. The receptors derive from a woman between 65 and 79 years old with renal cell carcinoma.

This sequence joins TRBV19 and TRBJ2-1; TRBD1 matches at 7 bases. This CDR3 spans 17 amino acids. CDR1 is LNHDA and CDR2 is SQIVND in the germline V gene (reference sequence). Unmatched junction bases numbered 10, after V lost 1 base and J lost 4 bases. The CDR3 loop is CASSIGQGNTRYNEQFF. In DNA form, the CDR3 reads TGTGCCAGTAGTATAGGACAGGGTAATACGCGTTACAATGAGCAGTTCTTC.

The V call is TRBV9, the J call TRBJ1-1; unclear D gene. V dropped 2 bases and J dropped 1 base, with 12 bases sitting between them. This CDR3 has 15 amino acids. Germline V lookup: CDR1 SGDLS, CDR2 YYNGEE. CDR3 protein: CASSVRWDGNTEAFF. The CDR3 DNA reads TGTGCCAGCAGCGTTAGGTGGGATGGGAACACTGAAGCTTTCTTT.

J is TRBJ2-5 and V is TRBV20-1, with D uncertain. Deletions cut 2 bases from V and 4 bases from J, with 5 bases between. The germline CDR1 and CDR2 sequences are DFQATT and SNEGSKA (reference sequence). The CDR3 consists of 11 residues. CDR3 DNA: TGCAGTGCTAGAAGCGCAGAGACCCAGTACTTC. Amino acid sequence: CSARSAETQYF.

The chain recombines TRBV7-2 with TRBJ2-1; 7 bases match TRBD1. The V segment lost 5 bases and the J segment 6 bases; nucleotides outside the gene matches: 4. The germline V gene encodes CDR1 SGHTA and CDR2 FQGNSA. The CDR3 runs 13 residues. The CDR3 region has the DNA TGTGCCAGCAGCAGTCACAGGGGCAATGAGCAGTTCTTC. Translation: CASSSHRGNEQFF.

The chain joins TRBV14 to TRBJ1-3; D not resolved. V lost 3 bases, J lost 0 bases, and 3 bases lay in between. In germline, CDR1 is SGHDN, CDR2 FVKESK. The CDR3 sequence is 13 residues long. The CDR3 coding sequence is TGTGCCAGCAGCCACCTCTCTGGAAACACCATATATTTT. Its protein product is CASSHLSGNTIYF.

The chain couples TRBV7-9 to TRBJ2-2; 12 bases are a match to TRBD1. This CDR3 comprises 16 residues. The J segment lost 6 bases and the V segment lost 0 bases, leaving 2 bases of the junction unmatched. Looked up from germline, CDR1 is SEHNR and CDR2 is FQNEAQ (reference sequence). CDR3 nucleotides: TGTGCCAGCAGCTTAGCCGGGACAGGGGGCCCCGGGGAGCTGTTTTTT. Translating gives CASSLAGTGGPGELFF.

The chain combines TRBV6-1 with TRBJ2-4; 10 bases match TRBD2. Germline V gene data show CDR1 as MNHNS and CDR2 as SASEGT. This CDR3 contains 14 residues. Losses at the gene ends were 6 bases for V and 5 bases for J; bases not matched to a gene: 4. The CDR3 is CASRIAGGQNIQYF. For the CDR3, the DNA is TGTGCCAGCAGGATAGCGGGGGGACAAAACATTCAGTACTTC.

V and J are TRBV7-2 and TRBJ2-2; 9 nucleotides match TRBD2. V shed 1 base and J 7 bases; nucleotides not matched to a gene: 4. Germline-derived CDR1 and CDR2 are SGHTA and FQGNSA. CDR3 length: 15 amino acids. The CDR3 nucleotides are TGTGCCAGCAGCTTAGTGGCGGGGGGGCACGGGGAGCTGTTTTTT. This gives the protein CASSLVAGGHGELFF.

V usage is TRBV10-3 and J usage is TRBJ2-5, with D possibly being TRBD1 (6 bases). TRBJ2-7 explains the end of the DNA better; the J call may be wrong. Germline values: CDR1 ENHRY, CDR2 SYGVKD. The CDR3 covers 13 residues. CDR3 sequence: CAISDTDSHEQYF. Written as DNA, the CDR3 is TGTGCCATCAGTGATACGGACAGCCACGAGCAGTACTTC.

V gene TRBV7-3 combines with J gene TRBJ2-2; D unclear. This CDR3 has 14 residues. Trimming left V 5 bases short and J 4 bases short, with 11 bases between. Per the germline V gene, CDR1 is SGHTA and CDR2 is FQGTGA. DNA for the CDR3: TGTGCCAGCAGCCCTCAGGCGTTCACCGGGGAGCTGTTTTTT. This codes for CASSPQAFTGELFF.

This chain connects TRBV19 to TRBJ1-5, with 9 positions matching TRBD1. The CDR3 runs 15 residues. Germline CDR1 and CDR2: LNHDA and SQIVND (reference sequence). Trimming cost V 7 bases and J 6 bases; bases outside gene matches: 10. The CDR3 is CASNTPGQGAQPQHF. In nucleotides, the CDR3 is TGTGCCAGTAACACTCCGGGACAGGGAGCTCAGCCCCAGCATTTT.

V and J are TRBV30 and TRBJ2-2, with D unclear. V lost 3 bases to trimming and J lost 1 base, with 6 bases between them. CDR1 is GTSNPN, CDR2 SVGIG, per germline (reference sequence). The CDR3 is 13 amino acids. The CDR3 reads CAWRLQNTGELFF. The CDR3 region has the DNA TGTGCCTGGAGGCTACAGAACACCGGGGAGCTGTTTTTT.

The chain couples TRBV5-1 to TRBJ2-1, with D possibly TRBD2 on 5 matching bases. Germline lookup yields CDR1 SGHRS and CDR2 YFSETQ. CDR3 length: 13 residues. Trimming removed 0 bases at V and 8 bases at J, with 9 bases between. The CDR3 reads CASSLARGYEQFF. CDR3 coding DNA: TGCGCCAGCAGCTTGGCTCGGGGATATGAGCAGTTCTTC.

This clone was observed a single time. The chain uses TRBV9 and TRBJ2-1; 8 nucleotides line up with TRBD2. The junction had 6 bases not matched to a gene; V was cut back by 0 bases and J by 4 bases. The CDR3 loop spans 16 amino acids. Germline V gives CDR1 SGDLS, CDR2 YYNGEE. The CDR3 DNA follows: TGTGCCAGCAGCGTAGAAGTGGCTAGCGGGTACAATGAGCAGTTCTTC. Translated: CASSVEVASGYNEQFF.

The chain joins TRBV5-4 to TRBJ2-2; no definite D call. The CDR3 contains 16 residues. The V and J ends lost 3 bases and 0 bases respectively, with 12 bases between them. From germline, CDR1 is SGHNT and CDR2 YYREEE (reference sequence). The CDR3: CASSSGSSSNTGELFF. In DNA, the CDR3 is TGTGCCAGCAGCTCCGGTAGTTCTTCGAACACCGGGGAGCTGTTTTTT.

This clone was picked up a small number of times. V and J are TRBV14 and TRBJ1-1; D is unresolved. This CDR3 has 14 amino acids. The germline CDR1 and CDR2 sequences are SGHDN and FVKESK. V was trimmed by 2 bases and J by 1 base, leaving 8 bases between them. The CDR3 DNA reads TGTGCCAGCAGCCAACCAGGAACGAACACTGAAGCTTTCTTT. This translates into CASSQPGTNTEAFF.

CDR3 protein: CATSTGPPGNTEAFF. CDR3 bases: TGTGCCACCAGCACTGGGCCACCAGGGAACACTGAAGCTTTCTTT. The V and J genes are TRBV15 and TRBJ1-1, with D unclear. The CDR3 totals 15 residues. The germline V and J ends were trimmed by 4 bases and 1 base, with 13 bases remaining between them. Germline V gene sequence: CDR1 LNHNV, CDR2 YYDKDF (reference sequence). Full variable domain (rest looked up from reference TRBV15 and TRBJ1-1): DAMVIQNPRYQVTQFGKPVTLSCSQTLNHNVMYWYQQKSSQAPKLLFHYYDKDFNNEADTPDNFQSRRPNTSFCFLDIRSPGLGDTAMYLCATSTGPPGNTEAFFGQGTRLTVV.

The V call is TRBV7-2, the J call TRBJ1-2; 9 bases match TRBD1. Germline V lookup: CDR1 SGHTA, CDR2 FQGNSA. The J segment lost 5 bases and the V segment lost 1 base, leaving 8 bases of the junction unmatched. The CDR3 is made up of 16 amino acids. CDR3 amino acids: CASSLVEGTGKYGYTF. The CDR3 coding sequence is TGTGCCAGCAGCTTAGTTGAGGGGACAGGGAAATATGGCTACACCTTC.

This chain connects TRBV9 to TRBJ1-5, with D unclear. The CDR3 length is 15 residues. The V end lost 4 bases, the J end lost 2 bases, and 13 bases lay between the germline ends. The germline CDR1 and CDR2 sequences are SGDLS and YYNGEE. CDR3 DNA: TGTGCCAGCAGCCCTGGCGGGGTAGGCAATCAGCCCCAGCATTTT. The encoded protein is CASSPGGVGNQPQHF.

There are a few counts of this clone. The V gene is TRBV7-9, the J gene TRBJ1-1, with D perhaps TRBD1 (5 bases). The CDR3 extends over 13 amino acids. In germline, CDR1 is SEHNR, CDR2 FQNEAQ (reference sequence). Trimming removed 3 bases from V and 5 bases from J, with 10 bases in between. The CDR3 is CASSLAGETEAFF. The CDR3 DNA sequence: TGTGCCAGCAGCTTGGCGGGGGAGACTGAAGCTTTCTTT.

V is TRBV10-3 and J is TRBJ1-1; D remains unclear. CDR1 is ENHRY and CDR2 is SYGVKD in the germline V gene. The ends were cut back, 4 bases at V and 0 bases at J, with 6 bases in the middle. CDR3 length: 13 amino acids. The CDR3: CAISGTVNTEAFF. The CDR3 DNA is TGTGCCATCAGTGGGACGGTGAACACTGAAGCTTTCTTT.

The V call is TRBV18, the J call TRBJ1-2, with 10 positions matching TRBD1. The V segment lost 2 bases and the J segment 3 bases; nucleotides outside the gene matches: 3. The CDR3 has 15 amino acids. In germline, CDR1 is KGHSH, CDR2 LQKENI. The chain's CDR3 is CASSPRDRGHYGYTF. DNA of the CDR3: TGTGCCAGCTCACCAAGGGACAGGGGCCACTATGGCTACACCTTC.

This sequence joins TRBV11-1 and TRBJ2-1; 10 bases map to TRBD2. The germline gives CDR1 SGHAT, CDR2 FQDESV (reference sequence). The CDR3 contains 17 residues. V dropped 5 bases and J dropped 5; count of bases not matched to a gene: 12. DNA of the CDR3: TGTGCCAGCAGCCCCACCGTACTAGCGGGGCACAACAATGAGCAGTTCTTC. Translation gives CASSPTVLAGHNNEQFF.

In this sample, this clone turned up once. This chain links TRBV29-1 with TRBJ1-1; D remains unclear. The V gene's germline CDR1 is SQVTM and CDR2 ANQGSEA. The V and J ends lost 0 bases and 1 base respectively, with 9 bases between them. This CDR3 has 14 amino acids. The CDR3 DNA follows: TGCAGCGTTGAAGAGGGCCCGGGGAACACTGAAGCTTTCTTT. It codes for CSVEEGPGNTEAFF. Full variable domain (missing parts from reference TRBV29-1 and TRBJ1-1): SAVISQKPSRDICQRGTSLTIQCQVDSQVTMMFWYRQQPGQSLTLIATANQGSEATYESGFVIDKFPISRPNLTFSTLTVSNMSPEDSSIYLCSVEEGPGNTEAFFGQGTRLTVV.

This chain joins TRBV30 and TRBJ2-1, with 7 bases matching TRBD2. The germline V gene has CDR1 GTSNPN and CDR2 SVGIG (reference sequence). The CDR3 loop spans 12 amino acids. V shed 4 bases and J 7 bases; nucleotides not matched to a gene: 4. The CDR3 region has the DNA TGTGCCTGGACCCTCGGGGGGAATGAGCAGTTCTTC. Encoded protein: CAWTLGGNEQFF.